What follows are 23 T cell receptor delta chains derived from one specimen sequenced in a study of fetal and pediatric gammadelta thymocytes. TCRdb reanalysed the reads via CATT. Found here are over 350 delta-chain clones, roughly 11% of them singletons; the top ten hold around 38%. Sequenced: non-Vgamma9Vdelta2 gamma-delta T cells from the thymus. The subset: CD3+gammadeltaTCR+ thymocytes not co-expressing Vgamma9 and Vdelta2. The receptors originated from a child who underwent cardiac surgery and was recorded as healthy.

Worth noting for this clone: A far larger clone is only one base removed, so a read error is likely. The chain carries TRDV1 and TRDJ1, with TRDD3 matching 7 bases. Germline-derived CDR1 and CDR2 are TSWWSYY and QGS. The CDR3 extends over 18 amino acids. CDR3 region: CAIGEYRVVLGNTDKLIF. CDR3 bases: TGTGCTATTGGGGAATATAGAGTGGTACTGGGGAACACCGATAAACTCATCTTT.

With regard to this clone: The protein that TCRdb holds for this DNA derives from a much larger clone and differs from the translated DNA at residue 13, which likely indicates a read error; the protein shown here is translated from the DNA. The J gene is TRDJ2, the V gene TRDV1, with D perhaps matching TRDD2 or TRDD3 (6 bases each). The V end was cut by 1 base, the J end by 1 base, with 37 bases between. The length of the CDR3 is 25 residues. Germline CDR1 reads TSWWSYY; CDR2 reads QGS. CDR3 sequence (DNA): TGTGCTCTTGGGGAACCTTCGTTGAGCCTCCTACGGGAGATACGCCATCCTTTTTTGACAGCACAACTCTTCTTT. As protein: CALGEPSLSLLREIRHPFLTAQLFF.

Note on this clone: A far larger clone is only one base removed, so a read error is likely. V and J are TRDV1 and TRDJ1; 7 bases fit TRDD3. J gave up 3 bases and V 5 bases, and 9 bases lay outside the gene matches. CDR1 and CDR2 from the germline V gene are TSWWSYY and QGS. The CDR3 runs 15 residues. CDR3 coding DNA: TGTGCTCTTGGGCGGGATACCATGGGGTCCGATAAACTCATCTTT. Its translation is CALGRDTMGSDKLIF.

This clone has only a few counts. The protein recorded in TCRdb matches a much larger clone and deviates from this DNA's translation at residue 8, suggesting a read error; the protein here is obtained by translating the DNA. The chain is built from TRDV1 and TRDJ1, with TRDD3 matching over 9 bases. The CDR3 spans 19 residues. Germline lookup yields CDR1 TSWWSYY and CDR2 QGS. Trimming cost V 0 bases and J 1 base; bases outside gene matches: 12. The CDR3 sequence is CALGELVCPTGGITDKLIF. The CDR3 region has the DNA TGTGCTCTTGGGGAACTAGTCTGTCCTACTGGGGGAATCACCGATAAACTCATCTTT.

This clone was seen only a few times. TCRdb lists the protein of a much larger clone for this DNA, which differs at residue 5, so this is likely a read error; the protein given here is translated from the DNA itself. The V gene is TRDV1, the J gene TRDJ2, with 12 bases identical to TRDD3. This CDR3 comprises 22 residues. With V trimmed by 4 bases and J by 0 bases, 18 bases remained unmatched. Germline CDR1 and CDR2: TSWWSYY and QGS. The CDR3 DNA reads TGTGCTCTTGGGGTCCACATCCCCATCGTACTGGGGGATACCACTTTGACAGCACAACTCTTCTTT. It translates to CALGVHIPIVLGDTTLTAQLFF.

This clone has a handful of counts. A read error is the likely source, as a far larger clone sits one nucleotide away. The chain recombines TRDV3 with TRDJ3, with TRDD3 matching 7 bases. The CDR3 consists of 18 residues. Germline V gene sequence: CDR1 TVYSNPD, CDR2 GDNSRS (reference sequence). V lost 5 bases to trimming and J lost 2 bases; unmatched junction nucleotides: 15. The CDR3 DNA reads as TGTGCCACTTCCGTACTGGGGATGGTAGCCTGGGACACCCGACAGATGTTTTTC. This encodes CATSVLGMVAWDTRQMFF.

This clone is medium-sized in the sample. A clone one base away is much larger, so this may be a read error. The same CDR3 can be traced to other DNA sequences in this sample. This chain connects TRDV1 to TRDJ1; 10 bases fit TRDD3. The V gene end was trimmed by 4 bases and the J gene end by 4 bases; junction bases not matched to a gene: 36. CDR1 is TSWWSYY and CDR2 is QGS in the germline V gene. The CDR3 has 25 amino acids. The CDR3 region is CALGAGTPRIFPFPYGGYRDDKLIF. In nucleotides, the CDR3 is TGTGCTCTTGGGGCCGGAACCCCTCGAATCTTCCCCTTTCCGTATGGGGGATACAGGGACGATAAACTCATCTTT.

This clone was seen a few times. A far bigger clonotype differs at one base, so this is likely a read error. The same CDR3 is also encoded by other DNA sequences in this sample. This chain links TRDV1 with TRDJ1, with 7 bases lining up with TRDD3. The CDR3 contains 19 residues. V lost 2 bases, J lost 5 bases, and 20 bases stayed unmatched. Germline assignment: CDR1 TSWWSYY and CDR2 QGS. In DNA, the CDR3 is TGTGCTCTTGGGGAAGGGTTGGTTTACCCTGGGGGTACCACTGATAAACTCATCTTT. Protein: CALGEGLVYPGGTTDKLIF.

This clone has more than one count but fewer than ten. This likely came from a read error, as a far larger clone is one base away. This sample also contains other DNA sequences that code for the same CDR3. This sequence joins TRDV2 and TRDJ1, with TRDD3 matching over 7 bases. Germline trimming cut 3 bases from V and 5 bases from J; bases unmatched to any gene: 14. The CDR3 is made up of 16 amino acids. Germline CDR1 reads GEAIGNYY; CDR2 reads EKD. The DNA for the CDR3 is TGTGCCTGTGACCCCGAGTACTGGGGAAAGAGAGATAAACTCATCTTT. This codes for CACDPEYWGKRDKLIF.

No V gene call is available, although the J gene is TRDJ3. The CDR3 has 10 amino acids. In DNA form, the CDR3 reads TGCGCCTGGGACACCCGACAGATGTTTTTC. Its translation is CAWDTRQMFF.

In its sample, this clone was seen a few times. TCRdb assigns this DNA the protein of a much larger clone, which departs from its translation at residue 4; this likely reflects a read error, and the protein shown comes from translating the DNA. This chain joins TRDV2 and TRDJ1, with 13 positions matching TRDD3. CDR1 and CDR2 from the germline V gene are GEAIGNYY and EKD. The CDR3 contains 19 residues. The chain's CDR3 is CACNTGVLGDTRRADKLIF. The DNA of the CDR3 is TGTGCCTGTAACACCGGGGTACTGGGGGATACGCGGCGAGCCGATAAACTCATCTTT.

Remarks on this clone: A single base is all that separates this from a far larger clone, so a read error is likely. This CDR3 is also generated by other DNA sequences in the sample. The genes are TRDV1 and TRDJ1, with 9 nucleotides matching TRDD3. Germline values: CDR1 TSWWSYY, CDR2 QGS. The length of the CDR3 is 19 residues. The DNA for the CDR3 is TGTGCTCTCGGGGAACTGTGGCTGGGGGATCCCGATAGCTTCGATAAACTCATCTTT. This gives the protein CALGELWLGDPDSFDKLIF.

Points on this clone: The TCRdb record carries a much larger clone's protein, which differs from this DNA's translation at residue 6; a read error is the likely cause, and the protein listed here is the DNA translation. The V gene is TRDV1, the J gene TRDJ1; 13 nucleotides align to TRDD3. CDR3 length: 18 residues. The trim removed 9 bases at V and 2 bases at J, leaving 15 bases unmatched. The germline V gene encodes CDR1 TSWWSYY and CDR2 QGS. CDR3 DNA: TGTGCTCTCGGAACCGCTATCGTACTGGGGGATACGACCGATAAACTCATCTTT. Translating gives CALGTAIVLGDTTDKLIF.

This clone was seen more than once but under ten times. A far more abundant clone sits one base away, making this likely a read error. The chain links TRDV1 to TRDJ1; perhaps TRDD3 as D (5 bases). Germline CDR1 reads TSWWSYY; CDR2 reads QGS. The CDR3 contains 15 residues. In DNA, the CDR3 is TGTGCTCATGGGGAAGGTCCCCTCCTCCATTTTAAACTCATCTTT. This encodes CAHGEGPLLHFKLIF.

Notes on this clone: A far larger clone is just one base off, so this is likely a read error. Other nucleotide sequences from this sample produce the same CDR3. The chain recombines TRAV38-2/DV8 with TRDJ1; 8 positions match TRDD3. The CDR3 sequence is 16 residues long. Germline loops: CDR1 TSESDYY, CDR2 QEAYKQQN. CDR3 sequence reads: CAYTSGGPLYTDKLIF. In nucleotides, the CDR3 is TGTGCTTATACGTCTGGGGGACCCTTGTACACCGATAAACTTATCTTT.

Regarding this clone: TCRdb records a much larger clone's protein for this DNA, with a difference at residue 11 that likely arises from a read error; the protein given is the translation of the DNA. The rearrangement joins TRDV1 to TRDJ1; 7 bases fit TRDD2. The germline gives CDR1 TSWWSYY, CDR2 QGS. The CDR3 is made up of 19 amino acids. V trimming: 0 bases; J trimming: 1 base; junction bases outside the gene matches: 14. The CDR3: CALGELVFPTEGITDKLIF. The CDR3 nucleotides read TGTGCTCTTGGGGAACTAGTCTTTCCTACTGAGGGAATCACCGATAAACTCATCTTT.

A few counts support this clone. The amino acid sequence in TCRdb belongs to a much larger clone and departs from this DNA's translation at residue 8, likely a sequencing read error; the sequence shown is translated from the DNA. The genes are TRDV1 and TRDJ1; 8 bases fit TRDD3. The trim removed 2 bases at V and 0 bases at J, leaving 26 bases unmatched. This CDR3 region has 23 residues. The germline CDR1 and CDR2 sequences are TSWWSYY and QGS. Here the CDR3 DNA reads TGTGCTCTTGGGGAATCAGCTCATACAGTCCGGGGCTGGGGGACTCCGTACACCGATAAACTCATCTTT. Its protein is CALGESAHTVRGWGTPYTDKLIF.

To note about this clone: Since a far larger clone is one base different, this is likely a read error. The sample carries other DNA sequences with the same CDR3. The gene calls are TRDV1 and TRDJ2; 10 bases agree with TRDD3. Per the germline V gene, CDR1 is TSWWSYY and CDR2 is QGS. Trimming at V came to 1 base and at J to 1 base, leaving 27 bases not matched to a gene. The CDR3 length is 25 residues. The CDR3 nucleotides are TGTGCTCTTGGGGAACCTTCGCTGAGCCTCCTACGGGGGATACGCCATCCTTTTTTGACAGCACAACTCTTCTTT. As protein: CALGEPSLSLLRGIRHPFLTAQLFF.

This clone is labeled hyperexpanded. The sample has other DNA sequences that encode this CDR3 too. The rearrangement links TRDV1 to TRDJ1, with TRDD3 matching over 8 bases. The CDR3 has 23 residues. After removal of 2 bases from V and 0 bases from J, the junction contained 26 bases not matched to a gene. Germline V CDR1 and CDR2: TSWWSYY, QGS. CDR3 bases: TGTGCTCTTGGGGAATCAGCTCCTACAGTCCGGGGCTGGGGGACTCCGTACACCGATAAACTCATCTTT. It yields the protein CALGESAPTVRGWGTPYTDKLIF.

Comment on this clone: With a far larger clone one base away, a read error is the likely cause. Different DNA sequences within this sample yield the same CDR3. This chain links TRDV1 with TRDJ2; 10 nucleotides align to TRDD3. The CDR3 extends over 25 amino acids. Germline V gives CDR1 TSWWSYY, CDR2 QGS. Trimming cost V 1 base and J 1 base; bases outside gene matches: 27. This CDR3 is CALGEPSLSLLRGIRHPFLTAQLFF. The CDR3 DNA reads TGTGCTCTTGGGGAACCTTCGTTGAGCCTCCTACGGGGGATACGCCATCCCTTTTTGACAGCACAACTCTTCTTT.

This clone was seen a few times. It is likely a read error: a sequence one base away is far more abundant. V usage is TRDV1 and J usage is TRDJ1; D might be TRDD3 (5 bases). CDR1 and CDR2 (germline): TSWWSYY, QGS. The CDR3 has 15 amino acids. The chain's CDR3 is CAFGEGPLLHFKLIF. In DNA, the CDR3 is TGTGCTTTTGGGGAAGGTCCCCTCCTCCATTTTAAACTCATCTTT.

Worth noting for this clone: Since a far larger clone is one base different, this is likely a read error. This CDR3 is also generated by other DNA sequences in the sample. The chain joins TRDV1 to TRDJ1; 8 nucleotides agree with TRDD3. Trimming took 2 bases from V and 0 from J; bases not matched to a gene: 26. Per germline, CDR1 TSWWSYY and CDR2 QGS. The CDR3 contains 23 residues. DNA of the CDR3: TGTGCTCTTGGGGAATCGGCTCCTACAGTCCGGGGCTGGGGGACTCCGTACACCGATAAACTCATCTTT. It encodes CALGESAPTVRGWGTPYTDKLIF.

This clone is large within its sample. V usage is TRDV3 and J usage is TRDJ3; 7 nucleotides line up with TRDD3. Per the germline V gene, CDR1 is TVYSNPD and CDR2 is GDNSRS (reference sequence). Germline trimming cut 4 bases from V and 2 bases from J; bases unmatched to any gene: 14. The CDR3 spans 18 residues. In DNA form, the CDR3 reads TGTGCCTCTTCCGTACTGGGGATGGTAGCCTGGGACACCCGACAGATGTTTTTC. Translating gives CASSVLGMVAWDTRQMFF. Based on the CDR3 plus reference TRDV3 and TRDJ3, the full variable domain is CDKVTQSSPDQTVASGSEVVLLCTYDTVYSNPDLFWYRIRPDYSFQFVFYGDNSRSEGADFTQGRFSVKHILTQKAFHLVISPVRTEDSATYYCASSVLGMVAWDTRQMFFGTGIKLFVEP.